This T cell receptor beta chain was documented in a study of blood T cell repertoires in COVID-19. Whole-study context: Samples taken during acute and convalescent COVID-19 were collected in the United States, Italy and Spain. In each case, the material was cDNA or gDNA derived from T cells, B-cell-depleted T cells, or PBMCs.

This CDR3 is 14 amino acids long. J gave up 5 bases and V 5 bases, and 6 bases lay outside the gene matches. Original methodology: Reference gene primer amplification in the assay estimated nucleated cell counts. This table comes from immunoSEQ multiplex PCR, and its TCRdb copy is limited to in-frame clones, with some not included. V and J calls and clone size are given by that table; D and trimming were obtained from the DNA. The sample has 130,000 to 150,000 clones, 88% seen once. The genes are TRBV23-1 and TRBJ2-7; TRBD1 matches 10 bases. TRBV23-1 is an ORF for which the function is uncertain. This receptor was identified in a woman in her 50s with acute or convalescent COVID-19. Sequenced input: peripheral blood. The CDR3 spells CASSKFGTGDEQYF. CDR3 nucleotides: TGCGCCAGCAGTAAATTTGGGACAGGGGACGAGCAGTACTTC.